Listed below are T cell receptor beta chains from one sample, sequenced in a study of cytomegalovirus exposure and HLA in healthy donors. Clones were read by immunoSEQ multiplex PCR, and TCRdb kept only the in-frame ones, dropping some. The sample has over 130,000 clones, roughly 83% seen once. Material for sequencing was PBMCs. The receptors were gathered from a human donor in good health. Both conserved end residues are trimmed from each CDR3.

cdr3_aa: ASSESLGRDFNEQF; j_call: TRBJ2-1; v_call: TRBV25-1
cdr3_aa: ASSIEGAQRKEQY; j_call: TRBJ2-7; v_call: TRBV19
cdr3_aa: ASSPLTGRVTEAF; j_call: TRBJ1-1; v_call: TRBV18
cdr3_aa: ASSVSLGGLF; j_call: TRBJ1-4; v_call: TRBV28
cdr3_aa: SCLQETYEQY; j_call: TRBJ2-7; v_call: TRBV29-1
cdr3_aa: AWSGPAGTYNEQF; j_call: TRBJ2-1; v_call: TRBV30
cdr3_aa: ASSSVSYEQY; j_call: TRBJ2-7; v_call: TRBV12-5
cdr3_aa: ASGFVVGDSFSGANVLT; j_call: TRBJ2-6; v_call: TRBV7-3
cdr3_aa: ASSLGTADMNTEAF; j_call: TRBJ1-1; v_call: TRBV13
cdr3_aa: ASSQAGTGETQY; j_call: TRBJ2-5; v_call: TRBV5-1
cdr3_aa: ASSGGQGAAGSEQY; j_call: TRBJ2-7; v_call: TRBV6-1
cdr3_aa: ASSLGLAGDTQY; j_call: TRBJ2-3; v_call: TRBV28
cdr3_aa: ASSPGVSGNTIY; j_call: TRBJ1-3; v_call: TRBV28
cdr3_aa: ASGEAGYNQPQH; j_call: TRBJ1-5; v_call: TRBV28
cdr3_aa: ASSAQHHRGRDTEQY; j_call: TRBJ2-7; v_call: TRBV19
cdr3_aa: ASRSVRETQY; j_call: TRBJ2-5; v_call: TRBV6-5
cdr3_aa: ASSHTSGSIDEQF; j_call: TRBJ2-1; v_call: TRBV2
cdr3_aa: ASNGGRGRTEAF; j_call: TRBJ1-1; v_call: TRBV19
cdr3_aa: ASSLMGGTTDQPQH; j_call: TRBJ1-5; v_call: TRBV4-1
cdr3_aa: ASSEGLAGGQETQY; j_call: TRBJ2-5; v_call: TRBV5-4
cdr3_aa: ASSPSGNEQF; j_call: TRBJ2-1; v_call: TRBV4-2
cdr3_aa: ASSTPQGARTEAF; j_call: TRBJ1-1; v_call: TRBV5-4
cdr3_aa: ASSQFPGQVYGYT; j_call: TRBJ1-2; v_call: TRBV14
cdr3_aa: ASRLTSGPYNEQF; j_call: TRBJ2-1; v_call: TRBV5-4
cdr3_aa: TSSRDRGFVNEKLF; j_call: TRBJ1-4; v_call: TRBV1
cdr3_aa: ACERVAPFNSPLH; j_call: TRBJ1-6; v_call: TRBV30
cdr3_aa: ASSFTRQETQY; j_call: TRBJ2-5; v_call: TRBV13
cdr3_aa: AWVPGTPQETQY; j_call: TRBJ2-5; v_call: TRBV7-9
cdr3_aa: AWIRSGELF; j_call: TRBJ2-2; v_call: TRBV30
cdr3_aa: ASSLSGQINTDTQY; j_call: TRBJ2-3; v_call: TRBV7-2
cdr3_aa: ASRGTGLNIQY; j_call: TRBJ2-4; v_call: TRBV6-5
cdr3_aa: ASSGYKGAEAF; j_call: TRBJ1-1; v_call: TRBV2
cdr3_aa: ASSVEQVNSPLH; j_call: TRBJ1-6; v_call: TRBV9
cdr3_aa: ASSPRDIARELF; j_call: TRBJ2-2; v_call: TRBV6-1
cdr3_aa: ASSTFRNTEAF; j_call: TRBJ1-1; v_call: TRBV27
cdr3_aa: ASSTGTVGSKAF; j_call: TRBJ1-1; v_call: TRBV28
cdr3_aa: ASSFGGETQY; j_call: TRBJ2-5; v_call: TRBV5-4
cdr3_aa: ASSGGRLGNTEAF; j_call: TRBJ1-1; v_call: TRBV10-2
cdr3_aa: ASSLEGVGELF; j_call: TRBJ2-2; v_call: TRBV11-3
cdr3_aa: ASSPIRQGTNTEAF; j_call: TRBJ1-1; v_call: TRBV18
cdr3_aa: SALYTDTQY; j_call: TRBJ2-3; v_call: TRBV20-1
cdr3_aa: AWSVGGAGYT; j_call: TRBJ1-2; v_call: TRBV30
cdr3_aa: ASSLFPGAQTGELF; j_call: TRBJ2-2; v_call: TRBV7-2
cdr3_aa: AWSTAGGMGTDTQY; j_call: TRBJ2-3; v_call: TRBV30
cdr3_aa: ASSLGGLYNEQF; j_call: TRBJ2-1; v_call: TRBV5-8
cdr3_aa: ASSLGGTSNQPQH; j_call: TRBJ1-5; v_call: TRBV18
cdr3_aa: ASTENPYSNQPQH; j_call: TRBJ1-5; v_call: TRBV6-1
cdr3_aa: ASSMGGAFQH; j_call: TRBJ1-5; v_call: TRBV19
cdr3_aa: ASGLSHYEQY; j_call: TRBJ2-7; v_call: TRBV12-5
cdr3_aa: ASSRLAGGELF; j_call: TRBJ2-2; v_call: TRBV6-1
cdr3_aa: ASSLSGERQF; j_call: TRBJ2-1; v_call: TRBV27
cdr3_aa: ASTGTENTEAF; j_call: TRBJ1-1; v_call: TRBV7-9
cdr3_aa: ASSLGFGGEQY; j_call: TRBJ2-7; v_call: TRBV28
cdr3_aa: ASRERNTGQGYEQY; j_call: TRBJ2-7; v_call: TRBV10-2
cdr3_aa: SVEQRQADTEAF; j_call: TRBJ1-1; v_call: TRBV29-1
cdr3_aa: ASSLGQAVQNSEQY; j_call: TRBJ2-7; v_call: TRBV5-1
cdr3_aa: ASSLAGNYGYT; j_call: TRBJ1-2; v_call: TRBV5-6